The subject of this entry is one T cell receptor beta chain. The antigen is unknown. The data were obtained in a study of T cells in Graves' hyperthyroidism and ophthalmopathy. It was RNA transcripts that yielded the amplified TCR beta CDR3 regions. The HTBI primer set served for first-round RT-PCR of the TCR CDR3. One entry per CDR3 protein, called by TCRdb with MiXCR from the multiplex PCR reads. The sample shows around 300,000 distinct CDR3 sequences, approximately 14% of them seen only once. Patients were aged 18 to 65, had disease duration under 2 months, and had newly diagnosed hyperthyroidism. Exclusion followed for patients with uncontrolled infection, other autoimmune disease, pregnancy or lactation. Study-level results: A model of 13 V-J pairs discriminated ophthalmopathy from stable hyperthyroidism. Most thyroid clonotypes with frequency above 0.001 were detected in blood.

The specimen was blood. This TCR derives from a woman aged 25 to 45 with Graves' hyperthyroidism.

CDR3 residues: CAISTDRVYEQYF. The CDR3 nucleotides read TGTGCCATCAGTACGGACAGGGTCTACGAGCAGTACTTC. The V call is TRBV10-3, the J call TRBJ2-7, with 8 bases aligning to TRBD1. Germline lookup yields CDR1 ENHRY and CDR2 SYGVKD. V shed 5 bases and J 3 bases; nucleotides not matched to a gene: 3. This CDR3 has 13 residues.